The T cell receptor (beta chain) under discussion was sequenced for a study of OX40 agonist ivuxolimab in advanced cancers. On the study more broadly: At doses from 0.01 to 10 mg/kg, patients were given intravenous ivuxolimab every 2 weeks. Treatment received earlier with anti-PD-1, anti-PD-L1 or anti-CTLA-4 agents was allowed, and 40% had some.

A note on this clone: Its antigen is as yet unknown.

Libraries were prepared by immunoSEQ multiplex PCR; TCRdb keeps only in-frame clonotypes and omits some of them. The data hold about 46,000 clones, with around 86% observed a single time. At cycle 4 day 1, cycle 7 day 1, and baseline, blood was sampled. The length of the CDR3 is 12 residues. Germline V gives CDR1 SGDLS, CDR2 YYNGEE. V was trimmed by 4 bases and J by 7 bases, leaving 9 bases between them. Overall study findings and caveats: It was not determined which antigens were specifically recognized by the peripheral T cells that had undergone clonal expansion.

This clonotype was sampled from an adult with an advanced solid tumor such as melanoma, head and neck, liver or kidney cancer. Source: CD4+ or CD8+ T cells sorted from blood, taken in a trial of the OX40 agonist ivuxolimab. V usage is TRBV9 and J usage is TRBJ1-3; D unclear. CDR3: CASSPQLNTIYF. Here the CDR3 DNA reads TGTGCCAGCAGCCCCCAGTTGAACACCATATATTTT.